Included here is one T cell receptor (beta chain) sequence, with context. These data belong to a study of T cell responses to AZD1222 COVID-19 vaccine. Sequencing was performed with immunoSEQ multiplex PCR; in TCRdb, only in-frame clones are kept and a portion is missing. The table lists about 150,000 clones, 92% of them singletons. This CDR3 spans 16 amino acids. Germline V gene data show CDR1 as LGHNA and CDR2 as YSLEER. Deletions cut 0 bases from V and 3 bases from J, with 12 bases between. The sequences come from peripheral blood, collected 28 days after the second AZD1222 dose. The chain carries TRBV4-3 and TRBJ2-1; D remains ambiguous. The origin of this receptor is an adult who received the AZD1222 COVID-19 vaccine. The CDR3 DNA is TGCGCCAGCAGCCAAGATCATGGGCAGAGCTACAATGAGCAGTTCTTC. It codes for CASSQDHGQSYNEQFF.